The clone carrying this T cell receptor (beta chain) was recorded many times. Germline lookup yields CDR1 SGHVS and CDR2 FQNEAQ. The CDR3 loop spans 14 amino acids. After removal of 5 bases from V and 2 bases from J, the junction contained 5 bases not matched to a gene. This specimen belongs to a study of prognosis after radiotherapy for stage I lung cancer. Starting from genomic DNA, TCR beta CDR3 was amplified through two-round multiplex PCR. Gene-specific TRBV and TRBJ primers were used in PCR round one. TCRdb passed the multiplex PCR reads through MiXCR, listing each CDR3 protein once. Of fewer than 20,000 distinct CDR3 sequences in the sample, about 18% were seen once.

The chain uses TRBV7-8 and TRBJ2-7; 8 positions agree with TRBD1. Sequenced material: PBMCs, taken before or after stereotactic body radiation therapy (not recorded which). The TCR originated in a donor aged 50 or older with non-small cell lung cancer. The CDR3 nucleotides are TGTGCCAGCAGCCGGACAGGGTTGACCTACGAGCAGTACTTC. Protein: CASSRTGLTYEQYF.